One and the same sample provided the 9 T cell receptor beta chains below, sequenced in a study of shared clonotypes between healthy human individuals. TCRdb's copy holds only in-frame clones and misses some; the assay was immunoSEQ multiplex PCR. The sample yields roughly 570,000 clones, roughly 98% seen once. Cells designated naive CD8 were CD45RO-negative and were positively selected for CCR7, with terminally differentiated effector memory CD45RA+ cells excluded. The material sequenced was naive CD8+ T cells sorted from blood. All receptors derive from a man younger than 40 in good health.

For the CDR3, the DNA is TGTGCCAGCAGCGTAGGTCTAGCCCCTCCGCAGTATTTT. It yields the protein CASSVGLAPPQYF. This chain links TRBV9 with TRBJ2-3, with D possibly TRBD2 on 5 matching bases. Germline loops: CDR1 SGDLS, CDR2 YYNGEE. V was clipped by 0 bases and J by 10 bases, with 12 bases between them. The CDR3 extends over 13 amino acids.

CDR3 protein: CASSLGQGHYEQYF. CDR3 DNA: TGTGCCAGCAGTTTGGGACAGGGACACTACGAGCAGTACTTC. V and J are TRBV27 and TRBJ2-7, with 9 bases matching TRBD1. Germline-derived CDR1 and CDR2 are MNHEY and SMNVEV (reference sequence). The J segment lost 3 bases and the V segment lost 3 bases, leaving 3 bases of the junction unmatched. The CDR3 covers 14 residues.

The rearrangement links TRBV9 to TRBJ2-3, with 9 bases lining up with TRBD2. V lost 2 bases to trimming and J lost 4 bases; unmatched junction nucleotides: 5. The CDR3 sequence is 15 residues long. Germline V gives CDR1 SGDLS, CDR2 YYNGEE. For the CDR3, the DNA is TGTGCCAGCAGCGTTTTAGCGGGAGAATCAGATACGCAGTATTTT. This encodes CASSVLAGESDTQYF.

This chain uses TRBV4-1 with TRBJ2-3; 10 nucleotides line up with TRBD2. J lost 1 base, V lost 2 bases, and 6 bases had no gene match. The length of the CDR3 is 17 residues. Germline CDR1 is MGHRA and CDR2 is YSYEKL. As DNA, the CDR3 is TGCGCCAGCAGCCAAACTTCGACTAGCGGGCGCACAGATACGCAGTATTTT. Translation gives CASSQTSTSGRTDTQYF.

The chain has TRBV7-9 and TRBJ2-3, with TRBD2 matching over 13 bases. With 1 base clipped from V and 5 bases from J, the junction kept 6 bases outside the gene matches. CDR1 SEHNR and CDR2 FQNEAQ come from the germline V gene (reference sequence). CDR3 length: 17 amino acids. CDR3 protein: CASSLGTSGRAVDTQYF. The CDR3 bases are TGTGCCAGCAGCTTAGGAACTAGCGGGAGGGCAGTAGATACGCAGTATTTT. The entire variable domain, with the rest obtained from reference TRBV7-9 and TRBJ2-3, is as follows: DTGVSQNPRHKITKRGQNVTFRCDPISEHNRLYWYRQTLGQGPEFLTYFQNEAQLEKSRLLSDRFSAERPKGSFSTLEIQRTEQGDSAMYLCASSLGTSGRAVDTQYFGPGTRLTVL.

V gene TRBV29-1 combines with J gene TRBJ1-1; D not resolved. Between the trimmed V and J ends, which lost 3 bases and 8 bases, there was a span of 16 bases. The germline V gene has CDR1 SQVTM and CDR2 ANQGSEA. CDR3 length equals 13 residues. The CDR3 DNA is TGCAGCGTTGATTTCCCCGATGGCCCCGAAGCTTTCTTT. Its translation: CSVDFPDGPEAFF.

This chain links TRBV5-4 with TRBJ2-7; possible D gene TRBD2, 7 bases. V lost 2 bases to trimming and J lost 3 bases, with 12 bases between them. Per the germline V gene, CDR1 is SGHNT and CDR2 is YYREEE (reference sequence). The CDR3 extends over 14 amino acids. The CDR3 coding sequence is TGTGCCAGCAGCTTCGGGGGGCGCATCTACGAGCAGTACTTC. Encoded protein: CASSFGGRIYEQYF.

This clone was detected only once. The J gene is TRBJ2-1, the V gene TRBV5-6; D uncertain. The CDR3 has 13 residues. The V end was cut by 4 bases, the J end by 9 bases, with 14 bases between. Germline-derived CDR1 and CDR2 are SGHDT and YYEEEE. The CDR3 region is CASSRNSRSEQFF. In DNA, the CDR3 is TGTGCCAGCAGCCGGAATTCCCGAAGTGAGCAGTTCTTC. The full variable domain, its missing parts supplied by reference TRBV5-6 and TRBJ2-1, is DAGVTQSPTHLIKTRGQQVTLRCSPKSGHDTVSWYQQALGQGPQFIFQYYEEEERQRGNFPDRFSGHQFPNYSSELNVNALLLGDSALYLCASSRNSRSEQFFGPGTRLTVL.

The CDR3 nucleotides are TGCGCCAGCAGCGTCAGGACTAGCGGGAGGATCCCCTACGAGCAGTACTTC. Its protein product is CASSVRTSGRIPYEQYF. The chain links TRBV5-1 to TRBJ2-7; 14 nucleotides agree with TRBD2. This CDR3 is 17 amino acids long. The V and J ends lost 4 bases and 2 bases, in that order; junction bases with no gene match: 8. CDR1 SGHRS and CDR2 YFSETQ come from the germline V gene.